Sequencing of this T cell receptor (beta chain) was carried out in a study of identical twins. The study, taken as a whole, reports: Models, which agreed with sharing between unrelated individuals, nonetheless underestimated the out-of-frame TCR alpha sharing seen in monozygotic twins.

A remark on this clonotype: Its cognate antigen is unknown.

Template switching introduced a universal primer site, and the cDNA bore unique molecular identifiers. TCRdb fed the 5' RACE reads into MiXCR, producing one record per CDR3 protein. The sample holds 200,000 to 250,000 distinct CDR3 sequences, more than 6.5% seen once. These data were likewise used in another study, on yellow fever vaccine responses in identical twins.

What was sequenced was memory (CD45RO+) T cells sorted from blood. The sequence was collected from a young woman in good health.

In DNA form, the CDR3 reads TGTGCCAGGACCTTGGGACGGCTGGGGATAGATACGCAGTATTTT. This sequence encodes CARTLGRLGIDTQYF. The chain combines TRBV6-1 with TRBJ2-3; D may be TRBD1 or TRBD2 (5 bases each). CDR1 and CDR2 (germline): MNHNS, SASEGT. CDR3 size: 15 residues. V shed 9 bases and J shed 5 bases, with 21 bases lying between them.